These 10 T cell receptor beta chains were all obtained from the same sample, sequenced in a study of CD8 T cells in ankylosing spondylitis. TCRdb ran MiXCR on the 5' RACE reads and lists one entry per CDR3 protein. The sample yields about 240,000 distinct CDR3 sequences, around 11% seen once. Sequencing was performed on blood, either unsorted or a sorted T cell fraction (not recorded which). The receptors stem from a male donor with ankylosing spondylitis or in good health (not recorded which).

The chain employs TRBV5-1 and TRBJ2-5, with 8 bases aligning to TRBD2. The CDR3 has 13 amino acids. J lost 3 bases, V lost 3 bases, and 1 base had no gene match. Germline CDR1 reads SGHRS; CDR2 reads YFSETQ. The CDR3 reads CASSSTSEETQYF. The CDR3 DNA reads as TGCGCCAGCAGCTCGACTAGCGAAGAGACCCAGTACTTC.

This clonotype was recorded once. Because the CDR3 is missing its conserved closing phenylalanine or tryptophan, this is likely a read error. V is TRBV28 and J is TRBJ2-1, with D maybe TRBD1 (5 bases). Looked up from germline, CDR1 is MDHEN and CDR2 is SYDVKM. V was clipped by 4 bases and J by 1 base, with 11 bases between them. This CDR3 spans 15 amino acids. This CDR3 is CASSSLRQSYNEQFL. The CDR3 DNA is TGTGCCAGCAGTTCGCTTCGACAGTCCTACAATGAGCAGTTCCTC.

This clonotype was found many times. This rearrangement joins TRBV29-1 to TRBJ2-1; tentative D call: TRBD2 (5 bases). This CDR3 contains 12 residues. V lost 1 base to trimming and J lost 5 bases, with 6 bases between them. The germline gives CDR1 SQVTM, CDR2 ANQGSEA. In DNA form, the CDR3 reads TGCAGCGTTGAAGGGGGAGACAATGAGCAGTTCTTC. Amino acid sequence: CSVEGGDNEQFF.

This clonotype was counted between two and nine times. The rearrangement uses TRBV5-5 and TRBJ2-7; D possibly matches TRBD1 or TRBD2 (5 bases each). CDR1 is SGHKS, CDR2 YYEKEE, per germline (reference sequence). The CDR3 extends over 15 amino acids. V lost 3 bases and J lost 2, with 15 bases in between. CDR3 region: CASSYDIRDPYEQYF. The CDR3 region has the DNA TGTGCCAGCAGCTACGACATAAGGGACCCCTACGAGCAGTACTTC.

V gene TRBV12-3 or TRBV12-4 combines with J gene TRBJ1-1; D possibly corresponds to TRBD1 (6 bases). This CDR3 region has 14 residues. V was shortened by 6 bases and J by 6 bases, with 17 bases between the two germline ends. The CDR3 loop is CASRSTGSPAEAFF. Here the CDR3 DNA reads TGTGCCAGCAGGTCCACAGGGTCCCCAGCTGAAGCTTTCTTT.

This clonotype was counted at least ten times. The chain has TRBV29-1 and TRBJ2-3; 10 nucleotides align to TRBD2. CDR1 and CDR2 from the germline V gene are SQVTM and ANQGSEA. This CDR3 spans 16 amino acids. The V gene end was trimmed by 1 base and the J gene end by 3 bases; junction bases not matched to a gene: 7. CDR3 nucleotide sequence: TGCAGCGTTGAAGGGGCAAGCGGGGGGGTTACAGATACGCAGTATTTT. Its protein is CSVEGASGGVTDTQYF.

The genes are TRBV15 and TRBJ2-7; weak D call: TRBD2 (5 bases). The V gene lost 0 bases and the J gene lost 6 bases, with 24 bases spanning the gap. Germline CDR1 reads LNHNV; CDR2 reads YYDKDF (reference sequence). This CDR3 is 18 amino acids long. This CDR3 reads CATSRDRGPGKQRSEQYF. The CDR3 DNA is TGTGCCACCAGCAGAGATCGGGGTCCCGGGAAGCAGAGGAGCGAGCAGTACTTC. Supplemented by reference TRBV15 and TRBJ2-7, the full variable domain reads DAMVIQNPRYQVTQFGKPVTLSCSQTLNHNVMYWYQQKSSQAPKLLFHYYDKDFNNEADTPDNFQSRRPNTSFCFLDIRSPGLGDTAMYLCATSRDRGPGKQRSEQYFGPGTRLTVT.

This clonotype was seen at least ten times. The rearrangement joins TRBV29-1 to TRBJ1-6, with D possibly being TRBD1 (6 bases). Trimming took off 6 bases at V and 17 bases at J, with 17 bases between the two ends. The germline CDR1 and CDR2 sequences are SQVTM and ANQGSEA. This CDR3 spans 11 amino acids. This CDR3 is CSVRQGPWVHF. As DNA, the CDR3 is TGCAGCGTGAGGCAGGGGCCTTGGGTCCACTTT.

This clonotype was detected a few times. The V gene is TRBV3-1, the J gene TRBJ2-7; possibly TRBD1 for D (7 bases). The CDR3 is 16 residues long. V dropped 4 bases and J dropped 0 bases, with 16 bases sitting between them. In germline, CDR1 is LGHDT, CDR2 YNNKEL (reference sequence). CDR3 nucleotide sequence: TGTGCCAGCAGCCTGGGATACCAGGGGGGCTCCTACGAGCAGTACTTC. It codes for CASSLGYQGGSYEQYF.

This clonotype is medium-sized. The rearrangement links TRBV5-1 to TRBJ2-3, with D perhaps matching TRBD1 or TRBD2 (5 bases each). With 4 bases removed from V and 1 base from J, the gap between germline ends came to 16 bases. CDR3 size: 16 residues. Per the germline V gene, CDR1 is SGHRS and CDR2 is YFSETQ. CDR3: CASSPEGRSGTDTQYF. The CDR3 DNA follows: TGCGCCAGCAGCCCAGAGGGGCGGAGCGGCACAGATACGCAGTATTTT.